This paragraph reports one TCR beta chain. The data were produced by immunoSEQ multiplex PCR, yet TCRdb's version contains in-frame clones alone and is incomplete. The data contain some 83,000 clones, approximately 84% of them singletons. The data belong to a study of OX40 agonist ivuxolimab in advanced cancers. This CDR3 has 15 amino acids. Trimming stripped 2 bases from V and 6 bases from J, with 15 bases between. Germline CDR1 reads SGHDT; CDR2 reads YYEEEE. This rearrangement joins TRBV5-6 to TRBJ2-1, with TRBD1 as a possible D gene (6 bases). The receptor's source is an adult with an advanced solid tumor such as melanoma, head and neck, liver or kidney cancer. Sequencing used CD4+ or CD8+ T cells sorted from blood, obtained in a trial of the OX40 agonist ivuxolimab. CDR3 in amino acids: CASSFLSQGFNEQFF. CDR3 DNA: TGTGCCAGCAGCTTTCTTTCACAGGGTTTCAATGAGCAGTTCTTC.